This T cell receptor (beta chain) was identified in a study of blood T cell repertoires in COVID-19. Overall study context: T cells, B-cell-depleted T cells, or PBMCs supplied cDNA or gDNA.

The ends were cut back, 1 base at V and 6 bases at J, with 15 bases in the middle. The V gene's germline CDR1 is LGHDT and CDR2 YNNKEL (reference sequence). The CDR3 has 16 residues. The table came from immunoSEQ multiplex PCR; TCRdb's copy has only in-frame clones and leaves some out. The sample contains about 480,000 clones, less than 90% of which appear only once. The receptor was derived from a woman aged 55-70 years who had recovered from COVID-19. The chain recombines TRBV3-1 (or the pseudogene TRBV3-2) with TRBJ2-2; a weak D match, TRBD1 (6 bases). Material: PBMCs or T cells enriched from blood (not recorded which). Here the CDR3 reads CASSQGAPSGAGELFF. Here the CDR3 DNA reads TGTGCCAGCAGCCAAGGGGCCCCCTCAGGGGCCGGGGAGCTGTTTTTT.